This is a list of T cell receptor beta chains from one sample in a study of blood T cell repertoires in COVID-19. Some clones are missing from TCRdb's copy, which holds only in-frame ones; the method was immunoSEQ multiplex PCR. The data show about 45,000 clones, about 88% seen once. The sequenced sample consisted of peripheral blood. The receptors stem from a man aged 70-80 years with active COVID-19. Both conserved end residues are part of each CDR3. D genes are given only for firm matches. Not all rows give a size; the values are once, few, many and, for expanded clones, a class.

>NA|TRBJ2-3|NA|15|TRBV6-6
CASSYEGTSTDTQYF
TGTGCCAGCAGTTACGAGGGGACTAGCACAGATACGCAGTATTTT
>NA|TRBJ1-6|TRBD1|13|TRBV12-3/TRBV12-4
CASKGDSGSPLHF
TGTGCCAGCAAGGGGGACAGTGGTTCACCCCTCCACTTT
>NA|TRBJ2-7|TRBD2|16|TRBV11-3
CASSADGRGGSDEQYF
TGTGCCAGCAGCGCCGACGGGCGGGGGGGGTCCGACGAGCAGTACTTC
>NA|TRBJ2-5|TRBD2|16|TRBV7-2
CASSLGRGDTRETQYF
TGTGCCAGCAGCTTAGGGCGGGGGGACACCCGAGAGACCCAGTACTTC
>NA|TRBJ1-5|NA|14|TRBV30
CAWSTADSNQPQHF
TGTGCCTGGAGTACAGCGGATAGCAATCAGCCCCAGCATTTT
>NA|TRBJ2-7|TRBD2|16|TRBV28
CASSSAGSGGTYEQYF
TGTGCCAGCAGTTCTGCGGGGAGCGGGGGAACCTACGAGCAGTACTTC
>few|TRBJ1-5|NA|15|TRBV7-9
CASSFGGFGNQPQHF
TGTGCCAGCAGCTTCGGGGGGTTCGGCAATCAGCCCCAGCATTTT
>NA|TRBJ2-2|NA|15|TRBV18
CASSLEGLNTGELFF
TGTGCCAGCTCACTAGAGGGACTTAACACCGGGGAGCTGTTTTTT
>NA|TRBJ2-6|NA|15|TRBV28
CASSPSGSGANVLTF
TGTGCCAGCAGCCCAAGCGGGTCTGGGGCCAACGTCCTGACTTTC
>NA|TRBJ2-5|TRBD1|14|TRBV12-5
CASAPGTDRETQYF
TGTGCTAGTGCACCCGGGACAGACAGAGAGACCCAGTACTTC
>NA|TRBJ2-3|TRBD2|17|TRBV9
CASSTRPQRGGTDTQYF
TGTGCCAGCAGCACCAGGCCCCAGCGGGGGGGCACAGATACGCAGTATTTT
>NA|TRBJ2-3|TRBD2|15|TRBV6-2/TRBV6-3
CASSSSGGARDTQYF
TGTGCCAGCAGTTCGAGCGGGGGGGCCAGAGATACGCAGTATTTT
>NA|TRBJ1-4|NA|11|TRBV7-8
CASSDGEKLFF
TGTGCCAGCAGCGACGGGGAAAAACTGTTTTTT
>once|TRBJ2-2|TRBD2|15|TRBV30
CAWSLAGAYTGELFF
TGTGCCTGGAGCCTAGCGGGGGCTTACACCGGGGAGCTGTTTTTT
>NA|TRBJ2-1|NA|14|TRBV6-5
CASRSATGYNEQFF
TGTGCCAGCAGATCGGCGACAGGTTACAATGAGCAGTTCTTC
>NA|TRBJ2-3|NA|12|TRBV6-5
CASSYMADTQYF
TGTGCCAGCAGTTACATGGCCGATACGCAGTATTTT
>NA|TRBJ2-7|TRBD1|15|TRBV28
CASIIGGQGRYEQYF
TGTGCCAGCATTATCGGGGGACAGGGTCGGTACGAGCAGTACTTC
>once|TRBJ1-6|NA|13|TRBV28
CASNTEPNSPLHF
TGTGCCAGCAATACAGAGCCTAATTCACCCCTCCACTTT
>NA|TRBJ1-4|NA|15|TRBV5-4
CASSGAGTRNEKLFF
TGTGCCAGCAGCGGAGCCGGGACAAGAAATGAAAAACTGTTTTTT
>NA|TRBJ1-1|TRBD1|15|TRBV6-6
CASKAGQGAGTEAFF
TGTGCCAGCAAAGCGGGACAGGGGGCGGGAACTGAAGCTTTCTTT
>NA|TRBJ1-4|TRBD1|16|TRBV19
CASSTGQGGTNEKLFF
TGTGCCAGTAGTACCGGACAGGGGGGGACTAATGAAAAACTGTTTTTT
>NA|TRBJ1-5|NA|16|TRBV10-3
CAISEVREGSNQPQHF
TGTGCCATCAGTGAGGTGCGGGAGGGGAGCAATCAGCCCCAGCATTTT
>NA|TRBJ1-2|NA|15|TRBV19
CASSMSPTANYGYTF
TGTGCCAGTAGTATGTCTCCGACAGCTAACTATGGCTACACCTTC
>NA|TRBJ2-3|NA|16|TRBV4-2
CASSLAAGEVADTQYF
TGTGCCAGCAGCCTTGCGGCGGGCGAGGTGGCAGATACGCAGTATTTT
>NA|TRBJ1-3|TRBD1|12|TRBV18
CASSPPGGTGTF
TGTGCCAGCTCACCTCCTGGAGGGACAGGGACTTTT
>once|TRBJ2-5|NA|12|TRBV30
CAWRGNQETQYF
TGTGCCTGGCGGGGAAACCAAGAGACCCAGTACTTC